This TCR beta chain derives from a study of blood T cell repertoires in COVID-19. Study summary: Samples came from the United States, Italy and Spain, spanning acute and convalescent COVID-19. PBMCs, B-cell-depleted T cells, or T cells were the source of the cDNA or gDNA that made up the material.

Methods used by the authors: Estimates of nucleated cell counts were drawn from the amplification of reference gene primers. Repertoires were generated with immunoSEQ multiplex PCR, while TCRdb's copy carries only in-frame clones and drops some. The D gene and trimming were derived from the DNA, and the V and J assignments and clone size from that table. The table includes fewer than 400,000 clones, approximately 86% detected once. This CDR3 spans 17 amino acids. CDR1 is SGHVS and CDR2 is FQNEAQ in the germline V gene. Trimming left V 0 bases short and J 0 bases short, with 12 bases between. J is TRBJ2-1 and V is TRBV7-8; D may be TRBD2 (6 bases). The sample comprised peripheral blood. The sequence came from a human donor in a cohort sampled during active COVID-19. The CDR3 region is CASSLAGDSSSYNEQFF. The DNA for the CDR3 is TGTGCCAGCAGCTTAGCGGGGGACTCTAGCTCCTACAATGAGCAGTTCTTC.